This T cell receptor (beta chain) is drawn from a study of cytomegalovirus exposure and HLA in healthy donors. Study observations and caveats: Sequencing likely generated an artifact that appeared as a cluster of highly shared sequence variants.

PCR amplification relied on 60 Vbeta primers (plus 13 Jbeta primers). Some clones are missing from TCRdb's copy, which holds only in-frame ones; the method was immunoSEQ multiplex PCR. The sample has about 63,000 clones, roughly 75% seen once. The germline CDR1 and CDR2 sequences are SGHDN and FVKESK. The length of the CDR3 is 14 residues. The V and J ends lost 4 bases and 6 bases, in that order; junction bases with no gene match: 5. About this clone: The antigen remains undetermined.

The sample taken for sequencing was PBMCs. The clonotype originates from a woman in her forties in good health and CMV-seropositive. The chain recombines TRBV14 with TRBJ2-2; TRBD2 agrees at 7 bases. CDR3 residues: CASSRYAGAGELFF. CDR3 nucleotides: TGTGCCAGCAGCCGCTACGCGGGGGCCGGGGAGCTGTTTTTT.